This entry lists 4 T cell receptor beta chains sequenced from one sample in a study of neoadjuvant anti-PD-1 for oral cavity cancer (dated by TCRdb to the early 2020s). The protocol used for the library was the immunoSEQ multiplex PCR assay. Not all clones reach the TCRdb copy of this immuneACCESS table, which keeps in-frame sequences only. Checked studies attribute under half of the gap to unresolved V genes and leave the rest unexplained. The sample data list more than 50,000 clones, and 70% to 85% of these were observed just once. The top ten hold 2.6% of the sample. The time point label on this specimen signifies: before neoadjuvant nivolumab. Material: PBMCs, obtained before nivolumab (anti-PD-1) treatment. The source is a person aged 40 to 85 with oral cavity squamous cell carcinoma.

This chain connects TRBV29-1 to TRBJ2-5, with D uncertain. With 4 bases removed from V and 5 bases from J, the gap between germline ends came to 8 bases. The CDR3 loop spans 11 amino acids. Germline V gives CDR1 SQVTM, CDR2 ANQGSEA. Written as DNA, the CDR3 is TGCAGCGTTGCCGTCGTGGAGACCCAGTACTTC. As protein: CSVAVVETQYF.

In DNA form, the CDR3 reads TGTGCCAGCAGAAACACGGGACGGGTGAACACTGAAGCTTTCTTT. It yields the protein CASRNTGRVNTEAFF. The genes are TRBV6-1 and TRBJ1-1; tentative D call: TRBD1 (5 bases). This CDR3 has 15 residues. Looked up from germline, CDR1 is MNHNS and CDR2 is SASEGT. V lost 6 bases, J lost 0 bases, and 14 bases lay in between.

The V call is TRBV6-1, the J call TRBJ1-5; weak D call: TRBD1 (5 bases). The V end was cut by 0 bases, the J end by 11 bases, with 14 bases between. The CDR3 is made up of 14 amino acids. In germline, CDR1 is MNHNS, CDR2 SASEGT. The CDR3 here is CASSEAPGPGAQHF. The DNA of the CDR3 is TGTGCCAGCAGTGAAGCTCCGGGACCCGGAGCCCAGCATTTT.

The chain employs TRBV27 and TRBJ2-1, with D tentatively TRBD1 or TRBD2 (5 bases each). V was cut by 6 bases and J by 6 bases, with 18 bases left in between. CDR3 length: 15 amino acids. Germline V lookup: CDR1 MNHEY, CDR2 SMNVEV (reference sequence). The chain's CDR3 is CASSAQGVGTNEQFF. The CDR3 DNA is TGTGCCAGCAGCGCCCAGGGAGTCGGGACCAATGAGCAGTTCTTC.